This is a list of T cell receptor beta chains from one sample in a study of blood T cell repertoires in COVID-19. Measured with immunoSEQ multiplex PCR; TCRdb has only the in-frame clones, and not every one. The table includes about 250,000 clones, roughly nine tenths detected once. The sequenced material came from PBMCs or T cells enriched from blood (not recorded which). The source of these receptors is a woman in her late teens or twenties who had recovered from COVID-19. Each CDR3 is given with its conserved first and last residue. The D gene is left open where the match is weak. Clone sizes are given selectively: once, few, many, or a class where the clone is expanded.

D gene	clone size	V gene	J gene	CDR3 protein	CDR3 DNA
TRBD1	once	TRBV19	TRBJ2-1	CASSLTGTGSYNEQFF	TGTGCCAGTAGTCTTACCGGGACAGGGTCCTACAATGAGCAGTTCTTC
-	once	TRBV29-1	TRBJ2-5	CSVLGGETQYF	TGCAGCGTATTAGGGGGAGAGACCCAGTACTTC
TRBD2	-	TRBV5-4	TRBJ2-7	CASSWGGDLPTYEQYF	TGTGCCAGCAGCTGGGGAGGGGACCTACCTACCTACGAGCAGTACTTC
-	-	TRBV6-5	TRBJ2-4	CASSDDKSKNIQYF	TGTGCCAGCAGCGACGACAAGTCAAAAAACATTCAGTACTTC
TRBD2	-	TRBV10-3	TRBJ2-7	CAISEGSGASYEQYF	TGTGCCATCAGTGAGGGTAGCGGGGCTTCCTACGAGCAGTACTTC
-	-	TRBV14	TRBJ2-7	CASSQGFLSSPSYEQYF	TGTGCCAGCAGCCAAGGATTCCTAAGTAGCCCCTCCTACGAGCAGTACTTC
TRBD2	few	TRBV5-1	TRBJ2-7	CASSLVGGGLYEQYF	TGCGCCAGCAGCTTGGTTGGCGGGGGGCTCTACGAGCAGTACTTC
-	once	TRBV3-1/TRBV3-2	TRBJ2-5	CASSHLESETQYF	TGTGCCAGCAGCCATCTAGAATCAGAGACCCAGTACTTC
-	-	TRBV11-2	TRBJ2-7	CASSSHSSYEQYF	TGTGCCAGCAGCTCTCATAGCTCCTACGAGCAGTACTTC
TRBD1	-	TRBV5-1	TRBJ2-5	CASSRGGQGDRETQYF	TGCGCCAGCAGCCGGGGAGGACAGGGGGATAGGGAGACCCAGTACTTC
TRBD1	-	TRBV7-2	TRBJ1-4	CASSRGRQGNEKLFF	TGTGCCAGCAGCCGGGGAAGACAGGGGAATGAAAAACTGTTTTTT
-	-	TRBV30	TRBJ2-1	CAWDPNRAYNEQFF	TGTGCCTGGGACCCTAACAGGGCCTACAATGAGCAGTTCTTC
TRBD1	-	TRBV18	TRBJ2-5	CASSPRDSQETQYF	TGTGCCAGCTCACCAAGGGACAGCCAAGAGACCCAGTACTTC
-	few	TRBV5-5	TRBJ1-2	CASSHVPRDTTYGYTF	TGTGCCAGCAGCCACGTACCCCGGGACACCACCTATGGCTACACCTTC
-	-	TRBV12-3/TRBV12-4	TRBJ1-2	CASSLHLGGYTF	TGTGCCAGCAGTCTCCACCTCGGGGGCTACACCTTC
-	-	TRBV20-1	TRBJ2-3	CSASNQGSSTDTQYF	TGCAGTGCTAGTAACCAGGGCTCAAGCACAGATACGCAGTATTTT
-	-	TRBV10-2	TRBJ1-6	CASSEGVNSPLHF	TGCGCCAGCAGTGAAGGGGTCAATTCACCCCTCCACTTT
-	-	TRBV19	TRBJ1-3	CASKGGSPRRRNTIYF	TGTGCCAGTAAGGGGGGGTCACCCCGCAGGAGAAACACCATATATTTT
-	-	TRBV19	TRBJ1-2	CASSLAGQANGYTF	TGTGCCAGTAGCCTAGCTGGGCAGGCAAATGGCTACACCTTC
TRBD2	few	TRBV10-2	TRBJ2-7	CASSDLAGVTSYEQYF	TGCGCCAGCAGTGATCTAGCGGGGGTAACCTCCTACGAGCAGTACTTC
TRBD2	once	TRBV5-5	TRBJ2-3	CASSVYLLAGVEDTQYF	TGTGCCAGCAGCGTCTACCTGCTAGCGGGGGTAGAAGATACGCAGTATTTT
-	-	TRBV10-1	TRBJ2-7	CATPGGTKSSYEQYF	TGCGCCACCCCCGGGGGGACAAAGAGCTCCTACGAGCAGTACTTC
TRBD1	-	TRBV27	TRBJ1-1	CASRFYRDRDTEAFF	TGTGCCAGCAGATTTTACCGGGACAGGGATACTGAAGCTTTCTTT
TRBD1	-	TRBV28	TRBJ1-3	CATVAGGSGNTIYF	TGTGCCACCGTTGCAGGGGGATCTGGAAACACCATATATTTT
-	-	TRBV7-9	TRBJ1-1	CASSLTGSPRNTEAFF	TGTGCCAGCAGCTTAACAGGGTCGCCGAGGAACACTGAAGCTTTCTTT
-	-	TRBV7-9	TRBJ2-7	CASSTHREEQYF	TGTGCCAGCAGCACCCACAGGGAAGAGCAGTACTTC
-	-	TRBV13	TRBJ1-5	CASSLRGSNQPQHF	TGTGCCAGCAGCTTAAGGGGTAGCAATCAGCCCCAGCATTTT
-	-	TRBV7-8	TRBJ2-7	CASSEGATYEQYF	TGTGCCAGCAGCGAGGGTGCCACCTACGAGCAGTACTTC
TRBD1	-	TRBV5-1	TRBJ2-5	CASSINRGNTETQYF	TGCGCCAGCAGCATCAACAGGGGGAACACAGAGACCCAGTACTTC
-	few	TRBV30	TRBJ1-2	CAWSVTSWRGGYTF	TGTGCCTGGAGTGTAACGTCGTGGCGAGGTGGCTACACCTTC
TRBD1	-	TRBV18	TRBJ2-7	CASSPLGTGDYEQYF	TGTGCCAGCTCACCCCTTGGGACAGGAGACTACGAGCAGTACTTC
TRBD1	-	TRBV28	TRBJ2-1	CASSLDRYNEQFF	TGTGCCAGCAGTCTGGACAGGTACAATGAGCAGTTCTTC
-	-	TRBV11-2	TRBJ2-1	CASSLPTRGGHEQFF	TGTGCCAGCAGCCTCCCGACCCGCGGGGGCCATGAGCAGTTCTTC
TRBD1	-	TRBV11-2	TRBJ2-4	CASSLVGQGGDIQYF	TGTGCCAGCAGCTTAGTGGGACAGGGAGGGGACATTCAGTACTTC
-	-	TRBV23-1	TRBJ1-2	CASSPVGEGYGYTF	TGCGCCAGCAGTCCCGTCGGGGAGGGTTATGGCTACACCTTC
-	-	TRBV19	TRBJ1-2	CASSKDSLYGYTF	TGTGCCAGTAGCAAAGACAGTCTCTATGGCTACACCTTC
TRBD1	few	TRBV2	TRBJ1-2	CASSEDRGRVYGYTF	TGTGCCAGCAGTGAGGACAGGGGGCGCGTCTATGGCTACACCTTC
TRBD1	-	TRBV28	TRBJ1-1	CASSLPRQGKAFF	TGTGCCAGCAGTTTACCCCGACAGGGGAAGGCTTTCTTT
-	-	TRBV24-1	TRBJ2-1	CATSDLRGNSYNEQFF	TGTGCCACCAGTGATTTGCGGGGAAACTCCTACAATGAGCAGTTCTTC
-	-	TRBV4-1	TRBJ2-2	CASSQFQVGGTTGELFF	TGCGCCAGCAGCCAATTCCAGGTGGGAGGGACAACCGGGGAGCTGTTTTTT
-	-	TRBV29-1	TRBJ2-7	CSVEGAGGGYEQYF	TGCAGCGTCGAAGGGGCAGGGGGAGGCTACGAGCAGTACTTC
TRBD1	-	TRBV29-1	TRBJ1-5	CSVELGQGGQPQHF	TGCAGCGTTGAACTTGGACAGGGAGGCCAGCCCCAGCATTTT
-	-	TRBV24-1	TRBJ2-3	CATSNGHTDTQYF	TGTGCCACCAGTAACGGACACACAGATACGCAGTATTTT